This is a list of T cell receptor beta chains from one sample in a study of blood T cell repertoires in COVID-19. Sequenced by immunoSEQ multiplex PCR; TCRdb stores in-frame clones only, minus some. The sample yields 350,000 to 450,000 clones, less than 90% seen once. The sequencing input was PBMCs or T cells enriched from blood (not recorded which). Source of these receptors: a woman in her 50s who had recovered from COVID-19. CDR3s include the opening cysteine and the closing phenylalanine or tryptophan. Fields, in order: clone size, V gene, D gene, J gene, CDR3 protein, CDR3 DNA. D genes are given only for firm matches. Rows may omit the clone size; those that give it use once, few, many or a size class.

size: .
V: TRBV3-1/TRBV3-2
D: TRBD1
J: TRBJ1-2
CDR3: CASSPTGDYGYTF
DNA: TGTGCCAGCAGCCCTACAGGGGATTATGGCTACACCTTC

size: .
V: TRBV19
D: TRBD1
J: TRBJ1-5
CDR3: CASARTGASQAQHF
DNA: TGTGCCAGCGCGAGGACAGGGGCCTCCCAGGCCCAGCATTTT

size: once
V: TRBV5-1
D: .
J: TRBJ2-7
CDR3: CASGGDSYEQYF
DNA: TGCGCCAGCGGCGGAGACTCCTACGAGCAGTACTTC

size: .
V: TRBV5-6
D: .
J: TRBJ2-7
CDR3: CASSRGFRSYEQYF
DNA: TGTGCCAGCAGCCGGGGGTTTCGGTCCTACGAGCAGTACTTC

size: .
V: TRBV27
D: TRBD1
J: TRBJ1-2
CDR3: CASSPGTGGYYGYTF
DNA: TGTGCCAGCAGTCCCGGGACAGGGGGTTACTATGGCTACACCTTC

size: .
V: TRBV6-2/TRBV6-3
D: TRBD1
J: TRBJ2-7
CDR3: CASSYLGQQPPRQYF
DNA: TGTGCCAGCAGTTACTTGGGACAGCAACCCCCTCGGCAGTACTTC

size: .
V: TRBV5-1
D: TRBD2
J: TRBJ2-3
CDR3: CASSLGLAGGLGDTQYF
DNA: TGCGCCAGCAGCTTGGGACTAGCGGGAGGCCTGGGAGATACGCAGTATTTT

size: .
V: TRBV4-1
D: TRBD1
J: TRBJ1-1
CDR3: CASSHNRGWENTEAFF
DNA: TGCGCCAGCAGCCATAACAGGGGTTGGGAGAACACTGAAGCTTTCTTT

size: .
V: TRBV29-1
D: .
J: TRBJ2-5
CDR3: CSSRQETQYF
DNA: TGCAGCAGCCGCCAAGAGACCCAGTACTTC

size: once
V: TRBV20-1
D: .
J: TRBJ1-4
CDR3: CSASQGSSTNEKLFF
DNA: TGCAGTGCTAGTCAGGGCTCCTCAACTAATGAAAAACTGTTTTTT

size: .
V: TRBV15
D: .
J: TRBJ1-5
CDR3: CATSIQGNSNQPQHF
DNA: TGTGCCACCAGCATTCAGGGGAATAGCAATCAGCCCCAGCATTTT

size: once
V: TRBV5-1
D: .
J: TRBJ1-2
CDR3: CASSLGTGTNFGYTF
DNA: TGCGCCAGCAGCTTGGGCACCGGGACAAACTTTGGCTACACCTTC

size: .
V: TRBV29-1
D: TRBD2
J: TRBJ2-1
CDR3: CSAARGASGRGNEQFF
DNA: TGCAGCGCTGCAAGGGGGGCTAGCGGGAGGGGTAATGAGCAGTTCTTC

size: .
V: TRBV2
D: .
J: TRBJ1-1
CDR3: CASGRDLNTEAFF
DNA: TGTGCCAGCGGACGGGATTTGAACACTGAAGCTTTCTTT

size: .
V: TRBV6-5
D: .
J: TRBJ2-7
CDR3: CASSAGRVGEQYF
DNA: TGTGCCAGCAGCGCCGGCAGGGTCGGAGAGCAGTACTTC

size: .
V: TRBV9
D: .
J: TRBJ1-1
CDR3: CASSVAAGNTEAFF
DNA: TGTGCCAGCAGCGTTGCAGCGGGGAACACTGAAGCTTTCTTT

size: once
V: TRBV19
D: .
J: TRBJ1-1
CDR3: CASSIREGLGPTEAFF
DNA: TGTGCCAGTAGTATTCGGGAGGGTTTAGGGCCGACTGAAGCTTTCTTT

size: .
V: TRBV7-2
D: TRBD1
J: TRBJ2-7
CDR3: CASSLGGQGTYEQYF
DNA: TGTGCCAGCAGCTTAGGGGGACAGGGGACCTACGAGCAGTACTTC

size: .
V: TRBV3-1/TRBV3-2
D: TRBD1
J: TRBJ2-4
CDR3: CASSRPNGTVGKNIQYF
DNA: TGTGCCAGCAGCCGGCCCAACGGGACAGTCGGCAAAAACATTCAGTACTTC

size: .
V: TRBV4-1
D: .
J: TRBJ1-2
CDR3: CASSQDPSGPYGYTF
DNA: TGCGCCAGCAGCCAAGATCCGTCGGGTCCCTATGGCTACACCTTC

size: .
V: TRBV7-8
D: .
J: TRBJ1-2
CDR3: CASSQQINYGYTF
DNA: TGTGCCAGCAGCCAACAGATTAACTATGGCTACACCTTC

size: .
V: TRBV30
D: .
J: TRBJ2-7
CDR3: CAWSLNYEQYF
DNA: TGTGCCTGGAGTTTAAACTACGAGCAGTACTTC

size: .
V: TRBV4-3
D: TRBD2
J: TRBJ2-1
CDR3: CASSLGLGINEQFF
DNA: TGCGCCAGCAGCCTCGGACTAGGCATCAATGAGCAGTTCTTC

size: few
V: TRBV7-8
D: .
J: TRBJ1-1
CDR3: CASSPMRVFTTEAFF
DNA: TGTGCCAGCAGCCCAATGCGGGTGTTTACCACTGAAGCTTTCTTT

size: .
V: TRBV11-2
D: .
J: TRBJ1-4
CDR3: CASSLVSIGTTNEKLFF
DNA: TGTGCCAGCAGCTTAGTCTCCATTGGCACAACTAATGAAAAACTGTTTTTT

size: .
V: TRBV15
D: .
J: TRBJ2-3
CDR3: CATSRDLAGLGTDTQYF
DNA: TGTGCCACCAGCAGAGATCTGGCGGGATTGGGCACAGATACGCAGTATTTT

size: once
V: TRBV6-5
D: .
J: TRBJ1-1
CDR3: CASSTQYRAGPAFF
DNA: TGTGCCAGCAGTACGCAATACAGGGCAGGCCCAGCTTTCTTT

size: .
V: TRBV6-5
D: TRBD1
J: TRBJ1-1
CDR3: CASSFRTGLNTEAFF
DNA: TGTGCCAGCAGTTTTCGGACAGGATTGAACACTGAAGCTTTCTTT

size: .
V: TRBV11-3
D: .
J: TRBJ2-6
CDR3: CASSLDRSSGANVLTF
DNA: TGTGCCAGCAGCTTAGATAGGAGCTCTGGGGCCAACGTCCTGACTTTC

size: .
V: TRBV6-2/TRBV6-3
D: TRBD2
J: TRBJ2-7
CDR3: CASSYSSSGNSYEQYF
DNA: TGTGCCAGCAGTTACTCGTCTAGCGGCAATTCCTACGAGCAGTACTTC

size: .
V: TRBV5-1
D: TRBD1
J: TRBJ1-1
CDR3: CASSVQGLRAEAFF
DNA: TGCGCCAGCAGCGTACAGGGGCTTAGAGCTGAAGCTTTCTTT

size: .
V: TRBV2
D: .
J: TRBJ1-4
CDR3: CASASAGGGEKLFF
DNA: TGTGCCAGCGCGTCGGCGGGAGGGGGGGAAAAACTGTTTTTT

size: .
V: TRBV11-3
D: TRBD1
J: TRBJ1-1
CDR3: CASSLESGQGVAFF
DNA: TGTGCCAGCAGCTTAGAGTCGGGACAGGGGGTAGCTTTCTTT

size: .
V: TRBV12-3/TRBV12-4
D: TRBD1
J: TRBJ2-1
CDR3: CASNTGGGNEQFF
DNA: TGTGCCAGCAATACAGGGGGCGGTAATGAGCAGTTCTTC

size: .
V: TRBV4-2
D: .
J: TRBJ2-7
CDR3: CASSHFRDQTDEQYF
DNA: TGTGCCAGCAGCCACTTCCGGGATCAAACGGACGAGCAGTACTTC

size: .
V: TRBV5-1
D: TRBD1
J: TRBJ2-5
CDR3: CASSLGRGETQYF
DNA: TGCGCCAGCAGCTTGGGCAGGGGGGAGACCCAGTACTTC

size: .
V: TRBV6-1
D: TRBD1
J: TRBJ1-2
CDR3: CASSDGTGGFGGYTF
DNA: TGTGCCAGCAGTGATGGGACAGGGGGCTTCGGTGGCTACACCTTC

size: .
V: TRBV18
D: TRBD1
J: TRBJ1-3
CDR3: CASSLTPTGGNTIYF
DNA: TGTGCCAGCTCGCTCACTCCGACAGGGGGCAACACCATATATTTT

size: .
V: TRBV21-1
D: .
J: TRBJ2-7
CDR3: CASSTRTAPTYEQYF
DNA: TGTGCCAGCAGCACACGGACAGCCCCTACCTACGAGCAGTACTTC

size: .
V: TRBV4-1
D: TRBD1
J: TRBJ1-2
CDR3: CASSQPKLRDREETNYGYTF
DNA: TGCGCCAGCAGCCAACCAAAACTCCGGGACAGAGAAGAAACTAACTATGGCTACACCTTC

size: .
V: TRBV9
D: TRBD2
J: TRBJ2-2
CDR3: CASSVLAATGELFF
DNA: TGTGCCAGCAGCGTACTAGCGGCCACCGGGGAGCTGTTTTTT